Given below is one TCR beta chain in context. Its antigen is unknown. These data originate in a study of identical twins. General observations from the study: Instead of following the same donors, the conclusions were based on cross-sectional statistical analysis.

TCRdb reanalysed the 5' RACE reads using MiXCR and keeps one entry per CDR3 protein. This table holds some 250,000 distinct CDR3 sequences, about 13% found once. This same sample was also taken into another study, of yellow fever vaccine responses in identical twins.

What was sequenced was memory (CD45RO+) T cells sorted from blood. The source is a woman aged 18 to 35 in good health.

CDR3 in DNA: TGTGCCAGCAGTTACTCCTTCCGGGAGGGCCCCGCGGAAACCCAGTACTTC. Translating it yields CASSYSFREGPAETQYF. V and J are TRBV6-2 or TRBV6-3 and TRBJ2-5; 8 bases are a match to TRBD2. The CDR3 has 17 residues. V shed 0 bases and J 8 bases; nucleotides not matched to a gene: 14. The germline V gene encodes CDR1 MNHEY and CDR2 SVGEGT.